This entry lists 30 T cell receptor beta chains sequenced from one sample in a study of cytomegalovirus exposure and HLA in healthy donors. 13 Jbeta primers and 60 Vbeta primers were used for the PCR. The table came from immunoSEQ multiplex PCR; TCRdb's copy has only in-frame clones and leaves some out. This repertoire shows around 120,000 clones, 84% found once; its top ten account for 2% to 3%. The specimen sequenced was PBMCs. Source of these receptors: a man aged 45-65 years in good health and CMV-seronegative.

The chain couples TRBV4-1 to TRBJ2-2, with D possibly being TRBD1 (6 bases). Germline V gene lookup returns CDR1 MGHRA and CDR2 YSYEKL. The V gene lost 1 base and the J gene lost 1 base, with 13 bases spanning the gap. The CDR3 is made up of 17 amino acids. The CDR3 DNA reads TGCGCCAGCAGCCAAGGTACCCCGGGACAGAACACCGGGGAGCTGTTTTTT. It encodes CASSQGTPGQNTGELFF.

This chain connects TRBV7-9 to TRBJ1-2; TRBD1 matches 9 bases. Germline CDR1 reads SEHNR; CDR2 reads FQNEAQ (reference sequence). The CDR3 spans 15 residues. V gave up 6 bases and J gave up 3 bases; unmatched junction bases: 8. The CDR3 nucleotides are TGTGCCAGCAGGGGCAAGAGACAGGGGGACTATGGCTACACCTTC. The encoded protein is CASRGKRQGDYGYTF. The complete variable domain, with remaining parts taken from reference TRBV7-9 and TRBJ1-2, reads DTGVSQNPRHKITKRGQNVTFRCDPISEHNRLYWYRQTLGQGPEFLTYFQNEAQLEKSRLLSDRFSAERPKGSFSTLEIQRTEQGDSAMYLCASRGKRQGDYGYTFGSGTRLTVV.

The chain has TRBV7-9 and TRBJ2-7; the D is unclear. The ends were cut back, 4 bases at V and 5 bases at J, with 9 bases in the middle. The CDR3 consists of 12 residues. CDR1 is SEHNR, CDR2 FQNEAQ, per germline (reference sequence). DNA for the CDR3: TGTGCCAGCAGCTCCTTAATCCACGAGCAGTACTTC. Translating it yields CASSSLIHEQYF.

V and J are TRBV20-1 and TRBJ1-2; D is uncertain. The CDR3 spans 10 residues. The ends were cut back, 6 bases at V and 3 bases at J, with 5 bases in the middle. Germline CDR1 is DFQATT and CDR2 is SNEGSKA (reference sequence). The CDR3 DNA reads as TGCAGTGCGAGGGACTATGGCTACACCTTC. It yields the protein CSARDYGYTF.

V is TRBV2 and J is TRBJ1-6; D call uncertain. The length of the CDR3 is 17 residues. V was pared by 9 bases and J by 0 bases, with 18 bases between. Germline lookup yields CDR1 SNHLY and CDR2 FYNNEI. CDR3 amino acids: CASVESLGSSYNSPLHF. CDR3 bases: TGTGCCAGTGTGGAGAGTCTGGGGAGCTCCTATAATTCACCCCTCCACTTT.

DNA of the CDR3: TGTGCCAGTAGTATAGTCGGCGGGGGCCTTTTACAGTACTTC. It codes for CASSIVGGGLLQYF. V and J are TRBV19 and TRBJ2-7, with a weak D call TRBD2 (7 bases). This CDR3 spans 14 amino acids. CDR1 and CDR2 (germline): LNHDA, SQIVND (reference sequence). Trimming took off 1 base at V and 10 bases at J, with 17 bases between the two ends.

This chain joins TRBV7-2 and TRBJ2-7; perhaps TRBD1 as D (6 bases). The CDR3 is 13 residues long. The V end lost 6 bases, the J end lost 1 base, and 10 bases lay between the germline ends. Per germline, CDR1 SGHTA and CDR2 FQGNSA. This chain's CDR3 is CASRSTGSYEQYF. The DNA of the CDR3 is TGTGCCAGCAGATCCACAGGGTCCTACGAGCAGTACTTC.

This chain uses TRBV4-1 with TRBJ2-3; D is unclear. The CDR3 covers 13 residues. Per the germline V gene, CDR1 is MGHRA and CDR2 is YSYEKL. V lost 3 bases, J lost 10 bases, and 14 bases lay in between. The CDR3 loop is CASSHRRQTPQYF. CDR3 nucleotide sequence: TGCGCCAGCAGCCATAGGCGGCAGACGCCGCAGTATTTT.

V usage is TRBV30 and J usage is TRBJ2-7; D not resolved. This CDR3 region has 12 residues. Trimming removed 3 bases at V and 0 bases at J, with 6 bases between. Germline CDR1 is GTSNPN and CDR2 is SVGIG (reference sequence). CDR3 protein: CAWSSYSYEQYF. The CDR3 DNA follows: TGTGCCTGGAGCAGTTACTCCTACGAGCAGTACTTC.

Concerning this clone: The junction departs from the called germline gene at one end, perhaps through a read error. The V gene is TRBV7-7, the J gene TRBJ1-4, with D possibly TRBD1 on 6 matching bases. CDR1 is SSHAT and CDR2 is FNYEAQ in the germline V gene (reference sequence). The CDR3 has 15 residues. CDR3 bases: TGTGCTAGCAGCTTAGGTCACAGGGACCAAGAAAAACTGTTTTTT. It translates to CASSLGHRDQEKLFF.

The chain joins TRBV25-1 to TRBJ1-6; TRBD1 is a possible D gene (5 bases). Trimming removed 8 bases at V and 10 bases at J, with 21 bases between. This CDR3 region has 15 residues. Germline V lookup: CDR1 MGHDK, CDR2 SYGVNS. The DNA for the CDR3 is TGTGCCAGCGGCCCCCGAGGGAGGGGAGAATCACCCCTCCACTTT. Protein product: CASGPRGRGESPLHF.

V is TRBV5-1 and J is TRBJ2-3, with a weak D call TRBD2 (7 bases). Germline V gene sequence: CDR1 SGHRS, CDR2 YFSETQ. This CDR3 has 16 residues. V lost 0 bases to trimming and J lost 3 bases, with 14 bases between them. CDR3 DNA sequence: TGCGCCAGCAGCTTGGGAAGGGGGGGCGGGACAGATACGCAGTATTTT. Translated: CASSLGRGGGTDTQYF.

The V gene is TRBV5-1, the J gene TRBJ2-5, with unresolved D. The germline V and J ends were trimmed by 2 bases and 4 bases, with 9 bases remaining between them. Germline CDR1 reads SGHRS; CDR2 reads YFSETQ. The CDR3 extends over 13 amino acids. CDR3 loop: CASSFNSLETQYF. CDR3 in DNA: TGCGCCAGCAGCTTTAACTCGCTAGAGACCCAGTACTTC.

The rearrangement joins TRBV9 to TRBJ2-3; D may be TRBD2 (6 bases). Trimming stripped 4 bases from V and 4 bases from J, with 22 bases between. CDR1 and CDR2 from the germline V gene are SGDLS and YYNGEE. The CDR3 runs 17 residues. CDR3 sequence: CASSPQGGAGAPDTQYF. The DNA of the CDR3 is TGTGCCAGCAGCCCCCAGGGAGGAGCCGGGGCCCCAGATACGCAGTATTTT.

V usage is TRBV2 and J usage is TRBJ2-5; 8 bases align to TRBD1. This CDR3 region has 13 residues. Germline CDR1 is SNHLY and CDR2 is FYNNEI. J lost 10 bases, V lost 4 bases, and 8 bases had no gene match. This CDR3 reads CASSAGTGFGQYF. The CDR3 DNA follows: TGTGCCAGCAGTGCCGGGACAGGTTTCGGCCAGTACTTC. Supplemented by reference TRBV2 and TRBJ2-5, the full variable domain reads EPEVTQTPSHQVTQMGQEVILRCVPISNHLYFYWYRQILGQKVEFLVSFYNNEISEKSEIFDDQFSVERPDGSNFTLKIRSTKLEDSAMYFCASSAGTGFGQYFGPGTRLLVL.

The chain carries TRBV12-5 and TRBJ1-1; 7 nucleotides agree with TRBD1. V shed 5 bases and J 1 base; nucleotides not matched to a gene: 7. The CDR3 contains 15 residues. The germline gives CDR1 LGHNT, CDR2 FRNRAP. CDR3 coding DNA: TGTGCTAGTGGTCCAAGGACAGGCTCGAACACTGAAGCTTTCTTT. It codes for CASGPRTGSNTEAFF.

The chain employs TRBV30 and TRBJ1-2; TRBD1 aligns across 7 bases. V was pared by 1 base and J by 2 bases, with 1 base of the junction left unmatched. The CDR3 sequence is 13 residues long. The germline V gene has CDR1 GTSNPN and CDR2 SVGIG (reference sequence). CDR3 region: CAWSATGNYGYTF. In DNA form, the CDR3 reads TGTGCCTGGAGTGCGACAGGGAACTATGGCTACACCTTC.

The chain links TRBV6-6 to TRBJ2-1; D possibly corresponds to TRBD1 (5 bases). This CDR3 contains 12 residues. V shed 2 bases and J shed 10 bases, with 9 bases lying between them. CDR1 is MNHNY and CDR2 is SVGAGI in the germline V gene (reference sequence). CDR3 nucleotide sequence: TGTGCCAGCAGTTACCACCACAGGGAGCAGTTCTTC. It translates to CASSYHHREQFF.

CDR3 in amino acids: CATFSGANVLTF. CDR3 nucleotide sequence: TGTGCCACTTTCTCTGGGGCCAACGTCCTGACTTTC. V gene TRBV6-6 combines with J gene TRBJ2-6; D not certain. Germline values: CDR1 MNHNY, CDR2 SVGAGI (reference sequence). Trimming took 10 bases from V and 0 from J, leaving 4 bases between them. This CDR3 comprises 12 residues.

J is TRBJ1-4 and V is TRBV9; tentatively, D is TRBD1 (5 bases). Per germline, CDR1 SGDLS and CDR2 YYNGEE. The CDR3 is 15 amino acids. Trimming removed 0 bases from V and 7 bases from J, with 13 bases in between. DNA for the CDR3: TGTGCCAGCAGCGTAGACGAGACAAGGGGTGAAAAACTGTTTTTT. Its translation: CASSVDETRGEKLFF.

The rearrangement joins TRBV5-1 to TRBJ2-5; TRBD1 aligns across 8 bases. The CDR3 length is 14 residues. Trimming took 4 bases from V and 5 from J; bases not matched to a gene: 7. Germline CDR1 and CDR2: SGHRS and YFSETQ. In DNA form, the CDR3 reads TGCGCCAGCAGCCAAGACAGGGGCGATGAGACCCAGTACTTC. Translating it yields CASSQDRGDETQYF. Based on the CDR3 plus reference TRBV5-1 and TRBJ2-5, the full variable domain is KAGVTQTPRYLIKTRGQQVTLSCSPISGHRSVSWYQQTPGQGLQFLFEYFSETQRNKGNFPGRFSGRQFSNSRSEMNVSTLELGDSALYLCASSQDRGDETQYFGPGTRLLVL.

The chain joins TRBV9 to TRBJ2-1; perhaps TRBD1 as D (5 bases). Germline V gene lookup returns CDR1 SGDLS and CDR2 YYNGEE. The CDR3 loop spans 15 amino acids. Deletions cut 0 bases from V and 0 bases from J, with 7 bases between. CDR3 nucleotides: TGTGCCAGCAGCGTAGACAGGAGCTCCTACAATGAGCAGTTCTTC. Amino acids: CASSVDRSSYNEQFF.

The genes are TRBV6-5 and TRBJ2-5; 8 positions match TRBD2. Germline-derived CDR1 and CDR2 are MNHEY and SVGAGI. V trimming: 6 bases; J trimming: 4 bases; junction bases outside the gene matches: 10. CDR3 length: 15 residues. The CDR3 is CASRPGGAGGETQYF. The CDR3 nucleotides read TGTGCCAGCAGACCCGGGGGGGCAGGTGGAGAGACCCAGTACTTC.

Concerning this clone itself: Mismatch with germline at one junction end may stem from a read error. The chain has TRBV30 and TRBJ2-1; TRBD2 is a possible D gene (6 bases). Germline CDR1 and CDR2: GTSNPN and SVGIG (reference sequence). This CDR3 has 12 amino acids. In nucleotides, the CDR3 is TGTGCCTGGGGGGACTCCGACAATGAGCAGTTCTTC. Translation gives CAWGDSDNEQFF.

This clone was picked up a small number of times. The chain employs TRBV7-9 and TRBJ2-7; maybe TRBD2 (6 bases). V was trimmed by 5 bases and J by 4 bases, leaving 15 bases between them. Germline V CDR1 and CDR2: SEHNR, FQNEAQ (reference sequence). This CDR3 has 14 amino acids. The chain's CDR3 is CASSPGTARYEQYF. The CDR3 nucleotides are TGTGCCAGCAGCCCAGGGACTGCCAGGTACGAGCAGTACTTC.

In this sample, this clone turned up once. V and J are TRBV15 and TRBJ1-1, with 11 bases matching TRBD1. The germline V gene has CDR1 LNHNV and CDR2 YYDKDF (reference sequence). The CDR3 is made up of 15 amino acids. Trimming removed 3 bases from V and 4 bases from J; junction bases left unmatched: 4. The CDR3 sequence: CATSRTGTGGTEAFF. CDR3 nucleotide sequence: TGTGCCACCAGCAGGACCGGGACAGGGGGCACTGAAGCTTTCTTT. The full variable domain, completed using reference TRBV15 and TRBJ1-1, is DAMVIQNPRYQVTQFGKPVTLSCSQTLNHNVMYWYQQKSSQAPKLLFHYYDKDFNNEADTPDNFQSRRPNTSFCFLDIRSPGLGDTAMYLCATSRTGTGGTEAFFGQGTRLTVV.

This chain connects TRBV7-2 to TRBJ2-5; 8 bases fit TRBD2. The CDR3 runs 15 residues. Germline trimming cut 5 bases from V and 4 bases from J; bases unmatched to any gene: 9. Germline CDR1 and CDR2: SGHTA and FQGNSA. The CDR3 nucleotides read TGTGCCAGCAGCCCCCGGGCGGGGGGACGAGAGACCCAGTACTTC. It encodes CASSPRAGGRETQYF.

The chain's CDR3 is CASSLLGSGYGYTF. In nucleotides, the CDR3 is TGTGCCAGCAGTTTATTGGGCAGCGGCTATGGCTACACCTTC. The chain couples TRBV27 to TRBJ1-2; D call uncertain. Germline values: CDR1 MNHEY, CDR2 SMNVEV (reference sequence). The CDR3 extends over 14 amino acids. V gave up 1 base and J gave up 4 bases, with 10 bases separating them.

The chain links TRBV30 to TRBJ1-5; 7 nucleotides align to TRBD1. Germline V gene lookup returns CDR1 GTSNPN and CDR2 SVGIG (reference sequence). The ends lost 5 bases at V and 0 bases at J; junction bases unmatched: 4. CDR3 length equals 14 residues. In DNA form, the CDR3 reads TGTGCCTGGTCCCAGGGGGATAGCAATCAGCCCCAGCATTTT. Translated: CAWSQGDSNQPQHF.

J is TRBJ2-1 and V is TRBV19; 8 bases map to TRBD2. The CDR3 is made up of 15 amino acids. In germline, CDR1 is LNHDA, CDR2 SQIVND (reference sequence). V shed 6 bases and J 8 bases; nucleotides not matched to a gene: 12. This CDR3 reads CASSVGGGRIDEQFF. Here the CDR3 DNA reads TGTGCCAGTAGCGTCGGGGGGGGCCGGATCGATGAGCAGTTCTTC.